These 20 T cell receptor beta chains originate from one sample sequenced in a study of control samples from healthy donors and cancer patients. Assay: immunoSEQ multiplex PCR; the TCRdb copy retains only in-frame clones and omits some. This sample yields tens of thousands of clones, of which around nine tenths are seen a single time; 1.9% belongs to the top ten. Sequenced sample: PBMCs. The receptor source for this set is a woman aged 55-69 years with head and neck cancer.

The DNA of the CDR3 is TGTGCCTGGAGCGGTCAGGGGGCGGGTGAGCAGTACTTC. Its protein is CAWSGQGAGEQYF. This chain joins TRBV30 and TRBJ2-7; 8 nucleotides match TRBD1. CDR1 and CDR2 (germline): GTSNPN, SVGIG (reference sequence). The CDR3 length is 13 residues. The ends lost 3 bases at V and 7 bases at J; junction bases unmatched: 8.

On this clone itself: Within the sample, other DNA sequences also encode this same CDR3. The rearrangement uses TRBV5-1 and TRBJ2-5; 8 bases line up with TRBD1. Germline loops: CDR1 SGHRS, CDR2 YFSETQ. The V segment lost 4 bases and the J segment 5 bases; nucleotides outside the gene matches: 10. The CDR3 covers 15 residues. The CDR3: CASSGQGARWETQYF. The CDR3 bases are TGCGCCAGCAGCGGGCAGGGGGCGAGGTGGGAGACCCAGTACTTC.

The chain has TRBV5-6 and TRBJ2-7, with D possibly TRBD1 on 6 matching bases. V gave up 3 bases and J gave up 6 bases, with 16 bases separating them. Germline assignment: CDR1 SGHDT and CDR2 YYEEEE. CDR3 size: 14 residues. Here the CDR3 reads CASSSGRGEGEQYF. The CDR3, as DNA: TGTGCCAGCAGCTCCGGCAGGGGAGAAGGCGAGCAGTACTTC.

V is TRBV28 and J is TRBJ2-3; D could derive from TRBD1 or TRBD2 (5 bases each). The CDR3 spans 12 residues. V was shortened by 7 bases and J by 9 bases, with 14 bases between the two germline ends. The germline gives CDR1 MDHEN, CDR2 SYDVKM. CDR3 in amino acids: CASTLGVGTQYF. The CDR3 DNA reads TGTGCCAGCACGCTGGGGGTGGGGACGCAGTATTTT.

This clone turned up a few times. Here the CDR3 DNA reads TGTGCCAGCTCACCACCGGGGGGCCATGAGCAGTTCTTC. Translation: CASSPPGGHEQFF. This chain connects TRBV18 to TRBJ2-1; the D gene could be TRBD1 or TRBD2 (6 bases each). Looked up from germline, CDR1 is KGHSH and CDR2 is LQKENI. This CDR3 has 13 amino acids. V was pared by 0 bases and J by 8 bases, with 8 bases between.

V gene TRBV7-3 combines with J gene TRBJ2-1; D is possibly TRBD1 (5 bases). Germline V gives CDR1 SGHTA, CDR2 FQGTGA. This CDR3 is 13 amino acids long. V shed 1 base and J shed 9 bases, with 10 bases lying between them. The CDR3 bases are TGTGCCAGCAGCTTAAACAGGCTGGGTGAGCAGTTCTTC. Protein product: CASSLNRLGEQFF.

This clone came up once. The chain has TRBV28 and TRBJ2-7; a possible D gene is TRBD1 (5 bases). Per germline, CDR1 MDHEN and CDR2 SYDVKM. V dropped 7 bases and J dropped 2 bases, with 18 bases sitting between them. CDR3 size: 15 residues. The CDR3 DNA is TGTGCCAGCATCCCAGACAGTCAAGGAACCTACGAGCAGTACTTC. Amino acid sequence: CASIPDSQGTYEQYF.

The rearrangement uses TRBV7-8 and TRBJ2-7, with 9 bases fitting TRBD1. Germline lookup yields CDR1 SGHVS and CDR2 FQNEAQ. CDR3 length equals 17 residues. J was trimmed by 2 bases and V by 3 bases; bases with no gene match: 11. The CDR3 nucleotides read TGTGCCAGCAGCTTCGGTTTAGCTGGACAGGGGACCTACGAGCAGTACTTC. Its translation is CASSFGLAGQGTYEQYF.

The J gene is TRBJ2-3, the V gene TRBV15; 10 bases map to TRBD1. The CDR3 contains 17 residues. The V gene end was trimmed by 5 bases and the J gene end by 5 bases; junction bases not matched to a gene: 13. The germline V gene has CDR1 LNHNV and CDR2 YYDKDF (reference sequence). CDR3 sequence reads: CATSARTRDRGKDTQYF. The CDR3, as DNA: TGTGCCACCAGCGCGCGTACCCGGGACAGGGGCAAAGATACGCAGTATTTT.

Notes on this clone: Other DNA sequences in this specimen translate into the identical CDR3. The chain employs TRBV27 and TRBJ2-3, with D maybe TRBD2 (6 bases). CDR3 length: 15 residues. Per germline, CDR1 MNHEY and CDR2 SMNVEV (reference sequence). The V end lost 3 bases, the J end lost 5 bases, and 15 bases lay between the germline ends. Here the CDR3 reads CASSLGLAGLDTQYF. Written as DNA, the CDR3 is TGTGCCAGCAGTTTGGGCCTGGCGGGATTAGATACGCAGTATTTT.

In its sample, this clone was seen a few times. This sequence joins TRBV7-3 and TRBJ2-5; possible D gene TRBD1, 6 bases. The CDR3 loop spans 13 amino acids. Germline V CDR1 and CDR2: SGHTA, FQGTGA. V was clipped by 2 bases and J by 4 bases, with 8 bases between them. The CDR3, as DNA: TGTGCCAGCAGCTTACGCAGGGGAGAGACCCAGTACTTC. Its translation: CASSLRRGETQYF.

V and J are TRBV7-9 and TRBJ2-7; D remains unclear. The CDR3 covers 12 residues. Trimming cost V 6 bases and J 4 bases, with 10 bases left between them. Germline values: CDR1 SEHNR, CDR2 FQNEAQ (reference sequence). The CDR3 nucleotides read TGTGCCAGCAGACTTGACGGGTACGAGCAGTACTTC. It codes for CASRLDGYEQYF.

The chain uses TRBV29-1 and TRBJ2-3; D is ambiguous. The germline gives CDR1 SQVTM, CDR2 ANQGSEA. The CDR3 sequence is 13 residues long. V was shortened by 3 bases and J by 7 bases, with 14 bases between the two germline ends. The CDR3 loop reads CSVDIGFANTQYF. The CDR3 DNA sequence: TGCAGCGTTGATATCGGGTTCGCGAATACGCAGTATTTT.

About this clone itself: The same CDR3 is also encoded by other DNA sequences in this sample. V is TRBV11-2 and J is TRBJ2-1; no firm D call. The ends were cut back, 5 bases at V and 1 base at J, with 12 bases in the middle. CDR1 SGHAT and CDR2 FQNNGV come from the germline V gene. The CDR3 totals 15 residues. CDR3 residues: CASSLITASYNEQFF. The DNA for the CDR3 is TGTGCCAGCAGCCTAATTACAGCTTCCTACAATGAGCAGTTCTTC.

The DNA of the CDR3 is TGTGCCAGCAGCTTAGGGAGGGGCTTATCCTACGAGCAGTACTTC. Protein: CASSLGRGLSYEQYF. V and J are TRBV11-2 and TRBJ2-7; possible D gene TRBD2, 6 bases. CDR1 and CDR2 from the germline V gene are SGHAT and FQNNGV. V was clipped by 1 base and J by 1 base, with 11 bases between them. The CDR3 contains 15 residues.

This sequence joins TRBV7-8 and TRBJ1-3; tentative D call: TRBD1 (5 bases). Germline V CDR1 and CDR2: SGHVS, FQNEAQ. The CDR3 sequence is 17 residues long. V lost 3 bases to trimming and J lost 2 bases, with 17 bases between them. The CDR3: CASSLSRSGPAGNTIYF. CDR3 DNA sequence: TGTGCCAGCAGCTTGTCAAGGTCAGGGCCAGCTGGAAACACCATATATTTT.

V gene TRBV7-8 combines with J gene TRBJ2-7; 8 nucleotides match TRBD1. The CDR3 totals 15 residues. CDR1 and CDR2 (germline): SGHVS, FQNEAQ. V lost 1 base, J lost 3 bases, and 5 bases stayed unmatched. CDR3 amino acids: CASSLGRGLHYEQYF. The CDR3 nucleotides read TGTGCCAGCAGCTTAGGCAGGGGGCTTCACTACGAGCAGTACTTC.

The rearrangement uses TRBV5-8 and TRBJ2-1, with a possible D match to TRBD2 (5 bases). CDR1 and CDR2 (germline): SGHTS, YDEGEE. The V gene lost 6 bases and the J gene lost 9 bases, with 13 bases spanning the gap. The CDR3 runs to 12 residues. The DNA of the CDR3 is TGTGCCAGCAAATACCTAGCTGCTGAGCAGTTCTTC. This codes for CASKYLAAEQFF.

There are a few counts of this clone. The chain couples TRBV14 to TRBJ2-1, with D maybe TRBD1 (5 bases). Per germline, CDR1 SGHDN and CDR2 FVKESK. The V gene lost 5 bases and the J gene lost 0 bases, with 14 bases spanning the gap. This CDR3 comprises 16 residues. The chain's CDR3 is CASSSLWGSSYNEQFF. DNA of the CDR3: TGTGCCAGCAGCAGTCTTTGGGGCAGCTCCTACAATGAGCAGTTCTTC.

The chain uses TRBV7-2 and TRBJ1-5; 9 bases are a match to TRBD1. CDR3 length: 15 residues. Germline V gene data show CDR1 as SGHTA and CDR2 as FQGNSA. V trimming: 5 bases; J trimming: 4 bases; junction bases outside the gene matches: 6. For the CDR3, the DNA is TGTGCCAGCAGCCCGGGACAGGGCTTTAATCAGCCCCAGCATTTT. The encoded protein is CASSPGQGFNQPQHF.